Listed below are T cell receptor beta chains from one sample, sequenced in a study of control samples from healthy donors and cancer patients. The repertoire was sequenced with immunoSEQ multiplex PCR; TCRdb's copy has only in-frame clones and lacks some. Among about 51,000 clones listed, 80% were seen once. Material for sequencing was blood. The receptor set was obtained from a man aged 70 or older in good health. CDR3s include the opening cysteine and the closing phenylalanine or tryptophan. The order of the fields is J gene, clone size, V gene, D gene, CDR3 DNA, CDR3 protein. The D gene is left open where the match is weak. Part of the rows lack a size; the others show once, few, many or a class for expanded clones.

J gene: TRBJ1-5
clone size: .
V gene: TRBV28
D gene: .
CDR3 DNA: TGTGCCAGCAGTTTCTATCCCTCCGGCAATCAGCCCCAGCATTTT
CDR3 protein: CASSFYPSGNQPQHF

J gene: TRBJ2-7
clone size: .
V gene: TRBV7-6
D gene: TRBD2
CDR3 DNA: TGTGCCAGCAGCTTAGGGCCCGGACTAGCGGGGGGCTCCTACGAGCAGTACTTC
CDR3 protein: CASSLGPGLAGGSYEQYF

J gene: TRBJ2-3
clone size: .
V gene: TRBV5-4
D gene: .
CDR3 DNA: TGTGCCAGCAGCTTGGGGGGCAGTGCTAGCGCTACAGATACGCAGTATTTT
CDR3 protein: CASSLGGSASATDTQYF

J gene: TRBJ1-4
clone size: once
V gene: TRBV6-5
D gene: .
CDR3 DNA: TGTGCCAGCAGTTATTCCCGCCTGAGCAATGAAAAACTGTTTTTT
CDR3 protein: CASSYSRLSNEKLFF

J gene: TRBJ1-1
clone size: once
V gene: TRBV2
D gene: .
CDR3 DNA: TGTGCCAGCAGTGGGCAGGGGAACACTGAAGCTTTCTTT
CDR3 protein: CASSGQGNTEAFF

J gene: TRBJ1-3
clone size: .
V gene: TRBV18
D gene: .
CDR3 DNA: TGTGCCAGCTCTGAATCGACCCTGGATGGAAACACCATATATTTT
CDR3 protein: CASSESTLDGNTIYF

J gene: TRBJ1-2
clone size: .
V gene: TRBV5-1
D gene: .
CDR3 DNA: TGCGCCAGCAGCCCTGGGGATGGGTTTACCGGCTACACCTTC
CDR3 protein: CASSPGDGFTGYTF

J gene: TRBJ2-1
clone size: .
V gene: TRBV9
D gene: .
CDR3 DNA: TGTGCCAGCAGCACACAGAGCCGGGGCAATGAGCAGTTCTTC
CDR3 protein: CASSTQSRGNEQFF

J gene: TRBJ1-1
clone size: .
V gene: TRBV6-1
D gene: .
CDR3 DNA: TGTGCCAGCAGTGAGGACTCCGTGAACACTGAAGCTTTCTTT
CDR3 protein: CASSEDSVNTEAFF

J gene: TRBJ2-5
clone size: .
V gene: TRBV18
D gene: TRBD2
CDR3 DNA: TGTGCCAGCTCTTTAGCGGGAGGACAAGAGACCCAGTACTTC
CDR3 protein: CASSLAGGQETQYF

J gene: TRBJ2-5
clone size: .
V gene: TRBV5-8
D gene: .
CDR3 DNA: TGTGCCAGCAGCCCTACCGGGCTACCCCAAGAGACCCAGTACTTC
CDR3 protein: CASSPTGLPQETQYF

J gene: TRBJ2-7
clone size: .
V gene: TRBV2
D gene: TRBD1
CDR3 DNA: TGTGCCAGCAGTTTAGGACAGGGTGGACGCGAGCAGTACTTC
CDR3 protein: CASSLGQGGREQYF

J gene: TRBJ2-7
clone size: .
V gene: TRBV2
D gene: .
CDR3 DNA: TGTGCCAGCAGTGTAAGCTTAACCCACTACGAGCAGTACTTC
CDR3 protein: CASSVSLTHYEQYF

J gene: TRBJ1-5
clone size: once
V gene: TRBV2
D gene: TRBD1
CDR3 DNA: TGTGCCAGCAGTGAAGAAGGGACAGGCGTTCAGCCCCAGCATTTT
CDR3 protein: CASSEEGTGVQPQHF

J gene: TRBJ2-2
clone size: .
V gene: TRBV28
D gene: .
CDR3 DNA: TGTGCCAGCAGTCCCCGACAATTTCTGACCGGGGAGCTGTTTTTT
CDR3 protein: CASSPRQFLTGELFF

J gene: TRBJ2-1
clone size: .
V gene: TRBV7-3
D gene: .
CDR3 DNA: TGTGCCAGCAGCTTAACCAATGAGCAGTTCTTC
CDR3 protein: CASSLTNEQFF

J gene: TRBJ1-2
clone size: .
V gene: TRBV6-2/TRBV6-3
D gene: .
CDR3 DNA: TGTGCCAGCAGTTACTCGGGCAGAACCTATGGCTACACCTTC
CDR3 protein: CASSYSGRTYGYTF

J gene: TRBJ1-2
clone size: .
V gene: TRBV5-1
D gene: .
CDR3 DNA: TGCGCCAGCAGCGGGACCACCTGGAGCTATGGCTACACCTTC
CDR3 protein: CASSGTTWSYGYTF

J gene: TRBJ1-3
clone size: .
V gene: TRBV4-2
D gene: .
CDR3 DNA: TGTGCCAGCAGCCAAGGTCGCGCCGGGGGGGACACCATATATTTT
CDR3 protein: CASSQGRAGGDTIYF

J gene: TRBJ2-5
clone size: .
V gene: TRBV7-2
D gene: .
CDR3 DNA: TGTGCCAGCAGCTCAGGACGGTACCAAGAGACCCAGTACTTC
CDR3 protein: CASSSGRYQETQYF

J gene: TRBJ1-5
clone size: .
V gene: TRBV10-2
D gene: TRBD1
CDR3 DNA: TGCGCCAGCTCACGTGGAGACAGGGGATACCAGCCCCAGCATTTT
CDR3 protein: CASSRGDRGYQPQHF

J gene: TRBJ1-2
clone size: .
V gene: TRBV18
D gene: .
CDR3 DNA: TGTGCCAGCTCACCACTCAGGGTGTTCAGCTATGGCTACACCTTC
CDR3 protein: CASSPLRVFSYGYTF

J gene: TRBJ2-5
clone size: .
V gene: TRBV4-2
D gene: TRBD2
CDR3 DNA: TGTGCCAGCAGCCAAGATTACAGCGGGGGCGTTCAAGAGACCCAGTACTTC
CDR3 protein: CASSQDYSGGVQETQYF

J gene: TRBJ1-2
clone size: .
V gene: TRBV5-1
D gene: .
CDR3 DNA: TGCGCCAGCAGCTTGGAGGGCAGGACTGGCTATGGCTACACCTTC
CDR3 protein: CASSLEGRTGYGYTF

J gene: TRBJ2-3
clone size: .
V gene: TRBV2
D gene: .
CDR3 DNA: TGTGCCAGCAGTGGACAGCTTATGCCAGATACGCAGTATTTT
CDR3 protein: CASSGQLMPDTQYF

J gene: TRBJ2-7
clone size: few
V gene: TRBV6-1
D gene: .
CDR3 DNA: TGTGCCAGCAGTGAATCTGCCTACGAGCAGTACTTC
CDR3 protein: CASSESAYEQYF

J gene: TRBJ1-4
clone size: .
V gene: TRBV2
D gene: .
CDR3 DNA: TGTGCCAGCATTCTACATGCAACTAATGAAAAACTGTTTTTT
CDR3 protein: CASILHATNEKLFF

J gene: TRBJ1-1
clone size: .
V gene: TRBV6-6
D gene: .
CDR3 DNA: TGTGCCAGCAGTTACTTCCCCCGCAGGGTAGGGACTGAAGCTTTCTTT
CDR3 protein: CASSYFPRRVGTEAFF